This entry lists 3 T cell receptor beta chains sequenced from one sample in a study of Ad26.COV2.S vaccination and SARS-CoV-2 variants. Produced via immunoSEQ multiplex PCR; TCRdb's table is partial and in-frame only. The sample holds some 400,000 clones, approximately 89% seen once. Treatment indicated: about 20 received Ad26.COV2.S at low or high dose, single or two shots; 5 received placebo; per-sample allocation not given. Samples came from day 63 after the first vaccine or placebo injection. Here the sequenced sample was peripheral blood, taken in a trial of Ad26.COV2.S vaccine versus placebo. The receptors shown here come from a person between 18 and 59 years old who received the Ad26.COV2.S COVID-19 vaccine or a placebo.

This chain joins TRBV3-1 (or the pseudogene TRBV3-2) and TRBJ1-2, with TRBD1 identical over 7 bases. Losses at the gene ends were 0 bases for V and 9 bases for J; bases not matched to a gene: 7. In germline, CDR1 is LGHDT, CDR2 YNNKEL (reference sequence). This CDR3 is 14 amino acids long. CDR3 sequence (DNA): TGTGCCAGCAGCCAAGAAGGGACAGAGGATCGCTACACCTTC. It encodes CASSQEGTEDRYTF.

The chain joins TRBV6-6 to TRBJ2-7; TRBD2 matches 10 bases. The CDR3 covers 14 residues. From germline, CDR1 is MNHNY and CDR2 SVGAGI (reference sequence). The V gene end was trimmed by 6 bases and the J gene end by 4 bases; junction bases not matched to a gene: 6. DNA for the CDR3: TGTGCCAGCAGCCAAGGACTAGCGGCGTACGAGCAGTACTTC. As protein: CASSQGLAAYEQYF.

The genes are TRBV3-1 (or the pseudogene TRBV3-2) and TRBJ1-5; possible D gene TRBD1, 6 bases. The germline V gene encodes CDR1 LGHDT and CDR2 YNNKEL (reference sequence). The CDR3 is made up of 14 amino acids. Trimming removed 1 base at V and 2 bases at J, with 6 bases between. CDR3 residues: CASSQGQGNQPQHF. The CDR3 DNA sequence: TGTGCCAGCAGCCAAGGACAGGGCAATCAGCCCCAGCATTTT.